This TCR beta chain emerged from a study of cytomegalovirus exposure and HLA in healthy donors. General study results and limits: Sequencing likely caused a cluster of highly shared sequence variants.

Though nominally healthy at sampling, donors likely had unrecorded immune exposures. Comment on this clone: The antigen is not known.

The PCR had 60 Vbeta and 13 Jbeta primers. Assay used: immunoSEQ multiplex PCR; TCRdb lists only in-frame clones, some missing. The table includes some 150,000 clones, over 75% detected once. This CDR3 spans 13 amino acids. In germline, CDR1 is SGHRS, CDR2 YFSETQ. Deletions cut 3 bases from V and 5 bases from J, with 11 bases between. This chain uses TRBV5-1 with TRBJ2-5; D is perhaps TRBD1 (5 bases). The sequenced material came from PBMCs. The sequence was collected from a middle-aged man in good health and CMV-seropositive. In DNA form, the CDR3 reads TGCGCCAGCAGCTACAGGAATCAGGAGACCCAGTACTTC. As protein: CASSYRNQETQYF.